The 11 T cell receptor beta chains below were found in one sample sequenced in a study of cytomegalovirus exposure and HLA in healthy donors. With 60 Vbeta and 13 Jbeta primers, the PCR was carried out. This table comes from immunoSEQ multiplex PCR, and its TCRdb copy is limited to in-frame clones, with some not included. The repertoire includes 95,000 to 150,000 clones, over 65% of them detected once, and over 5% sits in the top ten. The sequenced material came from PBMCs. These receptors originate from a woman aged 40 to 50 in good health and CMV-seronegative.

There are a few counts of this clone. The chain has TRBV21-1 and TRBJ2-7; the table's D gene call, TRBD1, was not cross checked with the DNA. TRBV21-1 is annotated as a pseudogene. This CDR3 is 15 amino acids long. CDR3 in amino acids: CASSHREREYYEQYF. The CDR3 DNA follows: TGTGCCAGCAGCCACAGGGAGCGAGAATACTACGAGCAGTACTTC.

The V call is TRBV5-6, the J call TRBJ1-2, with TRBD1 matching 7 bases. The CDR3 is 14 residues long. V shed 5 bases and J 1 base; nucleotides not matched to a gene: 5. Germline CDR1 is SGHDT and CDR2 is YYEEEE. Here the CDR3 reads CASSYDRVNYGYTF. The CDR3 region has the DNA TGTGCCAGCAGTTATGACAGGGTTAACTATGGCTACACCTTC.

The chain has TRBV6-5 and TRBJ2-7, with D possibly TRBD1 on 6 matching bases. Trimming took 5 bases from V and 2 from J, leaving 13 bases between them. Germline V gene sequence: CDR1 MNHEY, CDR2 SVGAGI. The CDR3 totals 14 residues. CDR3 region: CASSLRDNAYEQYF. In DNA, the CDR3 is TGTGCCAGCAGTCTACGGGACAACGCCTACGAGCAGTACTTC.

The gene calls are TRBV7-9 and TRBJ1-2; 10 bases map to TRBD1. Looked up from germline, CDR1 is SEHNR and CDR2 is FQNEAQ (reference sequence). The CDR3 has 15 amino acids. The V and J ends lost 3 bases and 3 bases, in that order; junction bases with no gene match: 4. In nucleotides, the CDR3 is TGTGCCAGCAGCTTGGGACAGGGGCTGGACTATGGCTACACCTTC. This encodes CASSLGQGLDYGYTF.

The V gene is TRBV5-1, the J gene TRBJ2-5; D might be TRBD2 (6 bases). Germline CDR1 is SGHRS and CDR2 is YFSETQ. CDR3 length equals 17 residues. Between the trimmed V and J ends, which lost 0 bases and 4 bases, there was a span of 19 bases. The CDR3 DNA follows: TGCGCCAGCAGCTTGGTAGTCGGGGGTCGGGCGGGAGAGACCCAGTACTTC. This translates into CASSLVVGGRAGETQYF.

V is TRBV7-3 and J is TRBJ2-2; no reliable D call. Germline lookup yields CDR1 SGHTA and CDR2 FQGTGA. The CDR3 is 13 amino acids. V shed 3 bases and J shed 7 bases, with 9 bases lying between them. This CDR3 is CASSFRLDGELFF. Written as DNA, the CDR3 is TGTGCCAGCAGCTTTCGGCTAGACGGGGAGCTGTTTTTT.

The chain combines TRBV19 with TRBJ2-1; no clear D. The V gene's germline CDR1 is LNHDA and CDR2 SQIVND (reference sequence). Trimming removed 4 bases from V and 0 bases from J, with 7 bases in between. The CDR3 extends over 14 amino acids. CDR3 DNA sequence: TGTGCCAGTAGTAGTATGAGCTCCTACAATGAGCAGTTCTTC. It yields the protein CASSSMSSYNEQFF.

This chain uses TRBV19 with TRBJ2-3; D not resolved. This CDR3 comprises 13 residues. V was cut by 0 bases and J by 3 bases, with 4 bases left in between. Germline values: CDR1 LNHDA, CDR2 SQIVND (reference sequence). CDR3 sequence: CASSIELTDTQYF. The CDR3 DNA follows: TGTGCCAGTAGTATAGAGCTAACAGATACGCAGTATTTT.

CDR3 DNA sequence: TGTGCCAGTAGTGAGGGGGCTTACAATGAGCAGTTCTTC. Encoded protein: CASSEGAYNEQFF. The V gene is TRBV19, the J gene TRBJ2-1; TRBD1 matches at 7 bases. The ends lost 5 bases at V and 4 bases at J; junction bases unmatched: 2. Germline loops: CDR1 LNHDA, CDR2 SQIVND (reference sequence). This CDR3 spans 13 amino acids.

This clone was seen a handful of times. This rearrangement joins TRBV10-1 to TRBJ1-2, with 7 bases matching TRBD1. Germline lookup yields CDR1 WNHNN and CDR2 SYGVQD (reference sequence). The CDR3 is 24 amino acids. After removal of 4 bases from V and 1 base from J, the junction contained 33 bases not matched to a gene. CDR3 nucleotide sequence: TGCGCCAGCAGTGCCGAGAGGCGTGACAGGGAAGTGGGGCCGGAGTCCAACCTTAACTATGGCTACACCTTC. This encodes CASSAERRDREVGPESNLNYGYTF.

This clone was observed a few times. The V call is TRBV5-5, the J call TRBJ2-1, with 11 bases identical to TRBD1. The CDR3 has 16 amino acids. V was pared by 4 bases and J by 7 bases, with 10 bases of the junction left unmatched. The V gene's germline CDR1 is SGHKS and CDR2 YYEKEE (reference sequence). The CDR3: CASSRRTGGVGNEQFF. The CDR3 DNA reads TGTGCCAGCAGCCGACGGACAGGGGGCGTGGGTAATGAGCAGTTCTTC.